This passage covers 9 T cell receptor beta chains from one sample sequenced in a study of T cells after yellow fever vaccination. TCRdb called the 5' RACE reads again in MiXCR, with one record for every CDR3 protein. The sample carries roughly 500,000 distinct CDR3 sequences, roughly 19% recorded once. The sample was PBMCs, taken 15 days after the yellow fever booster vaccination. These TCRs come from a man aged 25 to 40 who received the YFV17D yellow fever vaccine.

This clonotype has a handful of counts. The rearrangement joins TRBV19 to TRBJ1-2, with D possibly TRBD1 on 5 matching bases. Germline V CDR1 and CDR2: LNHDA, SQIVND (reference sequence). The ends were cut back, 5 bases at V and 7 bases at J, with 11 bases in the middle. The CDR3 extends over 12 amino acids. The CDR3, as DNA: TGTGCCAGTAGTCTGGGGCGTTCTGGCTACACCTTC. Translating it yields CASSLGRSGYTF.

This clonotype was recorded once. The J gene is TRBJ2-3, the V gene TRBV6-2 or TRBV6-3; 8 bases align to TRBD2. Looked up from germline, CDR1 is MNHEY and CDR2 is SVGEGT. J lost 8 bases, V lost 6 bases, and 13 bases had no gene match. The CDR3 contains 15 residues. This chain's CDR3 is CASSPDGGGFPTQYF. In nucleotides, the CDR3 is TGTGCCAGCAGCCCCGACGGGGGGGGATTCCCTACGCAGTATTTT.

This sequence joins TRBV9 and TRBJ2-7, with D maybe TRBD2 (6 bases). Per the germline V gene, CDR1 is SGDLS and CDR2 is YYNGEE. The CDR3 covers 15 residues. With 0 bases removed from V and 0 bases from J, the gap between germline ends came to 10 bases. CDR3 protein: CASSVGSGPSYEQYF. In nucleotides, the CDR3 is TGTGCCAGCAGCGTAGGTAGCGGTCCCTCCTACGAGCAGTACTTC.

This clonotype was seen more than once but under ten times. The chain employs TRBV5-1 and TRBJ1-1, with D hard to call. V lost 2 bases, J lost 1 base, and 9 bases lay in between. Germline loops: CDR1 SGHRS, CDR2 YFSETQ. The CDR3 spans 14 residues. The CDR3 protein is CASSFIGRNTEAFF. In DNA, the CDR3 is TGCGCCAGCAGCTTTATAGGGCGGAACACTGAAGCTTTCTTT.

The CDR3 region is CASTTSGDTQYF. CDR3 coding DNA: TGTGCCAGCACCACCAGTGGAGATACGCAGTATTTT. This chain joins TRBV11-2 and TRBJ2-3; D is uncertain. The CDR3 loop spans 12 amino acids. The germline V and J ends were trimmed by 7 bases and 5 bases, with 10 bases remaining between them. CDR1 SGHAT and CDR2 FQNNGV come from the germline V gene.

V gene TRBV2 combines with J gene TRBJ2-7, with 12 nucleotides matching TRBD2. Germline V gene data show CDR1 as SNHLY and CDR2 as FYNNEI. The CDR3 consists of 14 residues. Germline trimming cut 7 bases from V and 6 bases from J; bases unmatched to any gene: 7. The CDR3 region has the DNA TGTGCCAGCACCCGACTAGCGGGAGTATCCGAGCAGTACTTC. Amino acids: CASTRLAGVSEQYF.

The rearrangement links TRBV6-6 to TRBJ1-1; 8 bases map to TRBD1. V was clipped by 9 bases and J by 5 bases; unmatched bases: 2. CDR1 MNHNY and CDR2 SVGAGI come from the germline V gene (reference sequence). This CDR3 spans 11 amino acids. CDR3 DNA: TGTGCCAGTGACAGGGGAACTGAAGCTTTCTTT. It is translated as CASDRGTEAFF.

The table lists this clonotype with a few counts. The V gene is TRBV7-6, the J gene TRBJ1-1; D gene ambiguous. Between the trimmed V and J ends, which lost 4 bases and 5 bases, there was a span of 8 bases. Per germline, CDR1 SGHVS and CDR2 FNYEAQ. This CDR3 contains 12 residues. The CDR3: CASSSRQTEAFF. CDR3 sequence (DNA): TGTGCCAGCAGCTCAAGACAAACTGAAGCTTTCTTT.

This clonotype was seen a few times. The gene calls are TRBV11-2 and TRBJ1-4; D is unclear. This CDR3 has 11 residues. Germline CDR1 SGHAT, CDR2 FQNNGV. Trimming pared 0 bases from V and 8 bases from J, leaving 1 base between. The CDR3 protein is CASSLEEKLFF. CDR3 DNA: TGTGCCAGCAGCTTAGAAGAAAAACTGTTTTTT.